This T cell receptor (beta chain) was profiled in a study of T cells after yellow fever vaccination. Conversion of TCR transcripts into cDNA relied on 5'RACE template switching, which added a universal primer site and UMIs. Each CDR3 protein gets one entry after TCRdb re-called the 5' RACE reads with MiXCR. The data show about 300,000 distinct CDR3 sequences, approximately 4% seen once. The study's findings and limits: Booster samples showed a return of most primary-vaccination clones (approximately 95% CD4, 88% CD8). Contaminating bulk clonotypes could be abundant in FACS-sorted repertoires.

The ends lost 0 bases at V and 1 base at J; junction bases unmatched: 6. The CDR3 is 17 residues long. CDR1 is GTSNPN, CDR2 SVGIG, per germline (reference sequence). Concerning this clonotype: No antigen is known for it.

V is TRBV30 and J is TRBJ1-4, with 9 bases aligning to TRBD1. This sequence was found in a man aged 18 to 29 who received the YFV17D yellow fever vaccine. This sample comprised PBMCs, obtained 5 days after the yellow fever booster vaccination. CDR3 nucleotides: TGTGCCTGGAGTGTTATTCACAGGGGGCGAACTAATGAAAAACTGTTTTTT. Translating it yields CAWSVIHRGRTNEKLFF.